The rows below give T cell receptor beta chains drawn from one sample of a study of PD-1 blockade in classical Hodgkin lymphoma. Only in-frame clones appear in the TCRdb table, and some are missing; sequencing was by immunoSEQ multiplex PCR. The sample contains about 98,000 clones, roughly 92% of which appear only once. This sample comprised peripheral blood mononuclear cells (PBMCs), obtained at baseline. Source of these receptors: a human donor with classical Hodgkin lymphoma. The CDR3 runs from the conserved cysteine through the conserved F or W.

>TRBV10-1|TRBJ2-7
CASSPAGTGYEQYF
>TRBV6-1|TRBJ2-7
CASDEQEIYEQYF
>TRBV30|TRBJ2-7
CAGVAGLSYEQYF
>TRBV30|TRBJ2-7
CAWKGDYYEQYF
>TRBV5-6|TRBJ2-3
CASSFGLAGDREQYF
>TRBV5-5|TRBJ2-7
CASSLAGAGVWEQYF
>TRBV6-1|TRBJ1-1
CASKIPGRNTEAFF
>TRBV15|TRBJ1-1
CATSSDDTVGYTEAFF
>TRBV7-3|TRBJ1-1
CASSSGQGRTEAFF
>TRBV27|TRBJ2-7
CASSLTTGAGFYEQYF
>TRBV18|TRBJ2-1
CASSPGQPGDEQFF
>TRBV28|TRBJ1-5
CASRQGITSQPQHF
>TRBV6-6|TRBJ1-3
CASSRFTGTSGNTIYF
>TRBV19|TRBJ2-1
CASSIPPGTGEEFF
>TRBV19|TRBJ2-7
CASSQLAGVGEQYF
>TRBV28|TRBJ2-3
CASSYGLTDTQYF
>TRBV9|TRBJ1-2
CASESDGTGDYGYTF
>TRBV15|TRBJ2-1
CATSKDTGYNEQFF
>TRBV12-5|TRBJ2-1
CASGEGTSYNEQFF
>TRBV9|TRBJ2-7
CASSAVGFSYEQYF
>TRBV10-3|TRBJ2-2
CAISQGPPATGELFF
>TRBV5-1|TRBJ2-7
CASSLIADSQGEQYF
>TRBV2|TRBJ2-6
CASGQNSGANVLTF
>TRBV19|TRBJ1-1
CASSIGTFLNTEAFF
>TRBV19|TRBJ2-5
CASSRGLAGGTYQETQYF
>TRBV6-1|TRBJ1-2
CASSRYEERLHGYTF
>TRBV10-1|TRBJ2-3
CASSESISRGVAYF
>TRBV30|TRBJ1-2
CAWRGNPGQGAGYGYTF
>TRBV27|TRBJ2-3
CASSLFTSGTDTQYF
>TRBV29-1|TRBJ2-2
CSVEAFGLAGYTGELFF
>TRBV7-9|TRBJ1-4
CASSFDRMDEKLFF
>TRBV27|TRBJ2-1
CASSLWGEGLAGWSSTYNEQFF
>TRBV6-5|TRBJ1-1
CASTQDRGITEAFF
>TRBV10-3|TRBJ2-1
CAISESEGSYSPYNEQFF
>TRBV9|TRBJ1-4
CASSGGLSEKLFF
>TRBV7-6|TRBJ2-3
CASSLEGGGTDTQYF
>TRBV5-1|TRBJ2-1
CASSTGRVEQFF
>TRBV25-1|TRBJ2-2
CASSAQGANTGELFF
>TRBV6-5|TRBJ1-5
CASSAGTSNQPQHF
>TRBV9|TRBJ2-1
CASSVGSYNEQFF
>TRBV5-5|TRBJ2-1
CASSPRGSPNEQFF
>TRBV5-1|TRBJ2-1
CASSLQETYNEQFF
>TRBV25-1|TRBJ1-6
CASSELGARSPLHF
>TRBV27|TRBJ2-1
CASRAGTEVNEQFF
>TRBV30|TRBJ1-2
CAWSAVGYGYTF
>TRBV30|TRBJ1-1
CAWTGNSMNTEAFF
>TRBV27|TRBJ2-7
CASKFGQGGSYEQYF
>TRBV9|TRBJ2-2
CASSLQGGGTGELFF
>TRBV2|TRBJ2-1
CASSEAHISYGEQFF